This is a list of T cell receptor beta chains from one sample in a study of neoadjuvant anti-PD-1 for oral cavity cancer. Profiling relied on immunoSEQ multiplex PCR, and the TCRdb table lists in-frame clones only, not all of them. The sample has 6,700 or so clones, 70% to 80% seen once; the top ten hold around 3.1%. The sequencing here drew on PBMCs, taken before nivolumab (anti-PD-1) treatment. Receptors were obtained from a person aged 40-85 years with oral cavity squamous cell carcinoma. The CDR3 runs from the conserved cysteine through the conserved F or W. Each record gives: J gene, V gene, clone size, D gene, CDR3 protein, CDR3 DNA. The D gene is left open where the match is weak. Size is stated for part of the rows, as once, few or many counts, or as a class when the clone is expanded.

TRBJ2-5,TRBV19,once,TRBD2,CASRVAGASQETQYF,TGTGCCAGTAGGGTAGCGGGGGCGTCCCAAGAGACCCAGTACTTC
TRBJ2-3,TRBV6-6,-,-,CASSLGAGRDTQYF,TGTGCCAGCAGTTTGGGGGCGGGGAGAGATACGCAGTATTTT
TRBJ2-3,TRBV5-1,-,-,CASSLGRISTDTQYF,TGCGCCAGCAGCTTGGGACGGATTAGCACAGATACGCAGTATTTT
TRBJ2-2,TRBV10-3,-,-,CAISEGQAATGELFF,TGTGCCATCAGTGAAGGGCAGGCCGCCACCGGGGAGCTGTTTTTT
TRBJ1-3,TRBV16,few,-,CASSQSGGQGTSGNTIYF,TGTGCCAGCAGCCAATCGGGGGGCCAGGGGACTTCTGGAAACACCATATATTTT
TRBJ2-1,TRBV7-2,-,-,CASSLGRGFFNEQFF,TGTGCCAGCAGCTTAGGGCGGGGTTTTTTCAATGAGCAGTTCTTC
TRBJ2-7,TRBV5-1,once,TRBD1,CASSLEGTGAKSLGYEQYF,TGCGCCAGCAGCTTGGAGGGGACAGGGGCAAAAAGTCTGGGGTACGAGCAGTACTTC
TRBJ2-1,TRBV15,once,-,CATSRDGGVSSYNEQFF,TGTGCCACCAGCAGAGATGGGGGAGTAAGCTCCTACAATGAGCAGTTCTTC
TRBJ2-7,TRBV5-1,-,-,CASSSTGYPPPYEQYF,TGCGCCAGCAGCTCGACAGGCTACCCTCCTCCCTACGAGCAGTACTTC
TRBJ2-6,TRBV4-1,-,-,CASSQAIRERRANVLTF,TGCGCCAGCAGCCAAGCAATTCGGGAACGCCGGGCCAACGTCCTGACTTTC
TRBJ1-1,TRBV6-1,-,-,CASSEMLTANTEAFF,TGTGCCAGCAGTGAGATGTTAACGGCAAACACTGAAGCTTTCTTT
TRBJ2-1,TRBV11-2,few,-,CASSSIGRMDEQFF,TGTGCCAGCAGCTCCATCGGGCGGATGGATGAGCAGTTCTTC
TRBJ2-3,TRBV5-1,-,TRBD2,CASSLVGLAGGRTDTQYF,TGCGCCAGCAGCTTGGTAGGACTAGCGGGGGGACGCACAGATACGCAGTATTTT
TRBJ2-7,TRBV11-2,-,-,CASSLGDGYEQYF,TGTGCCAGCAGCTTAGGGGACGGCTACGAGCAGTACTTC
TRBJ1-5,TRBV5-1,-,-,CASSLGPEDQPQHF,TGCGCCAGCAGCTTGGGACCGGAGGATCAGCCCCAGCATTTT
TRBJ2-1,TRBV7-9,-,-,CASSSSLGQINEQFF,TGTGCCAGCAGCTCTAGCCTCGGACAGATCAATGAGCAGTTCTTC
TRBJ1-6,TRBV6-5,-,TRBD1,CASSWTGAINSPLHF,TGTGCCAGCAGTTGGACAGGGGCCATTAATTCACCCCTCCACTTT
TRBJ2-2,TRBV10-3,-,TRBD2,CAISDRLGTSGSGELFF,TGTGCCATCAGTGACCGCCTTGGGACTAGCGGATCCGGGGAGCTGTTTTTT
TRBJ1-2,TRBV4-3,-,-,CASSRTTGGVVVGGYTF,TGCGCCAGCAGCCGCACGACGGGGGGGGTCGTGGTTGGTGGCTACACCTTC
TRBJ1-1,TRBV19,few,-,CASKRVGNTEAFF,TGTGCCAGTAAGAGGGTCGGGAACACTGAAGCTTTCTTT
TRBJ1-3,TRBV7-9,-,-,CASSSNLGSSGNTIYF,TGTGCCAGCAGCTCTAATCTGGGGTCTTCAGGAAACACCATATATTTT
TRBJ2-1,TRBV29-1,-,-,CSVLADSGPYNEQFF,TGCAGCGTTCTAGCTGACAGTGGCCCCTACAATGAGCAGTTCTTC
TRBJ2-6,TRBV6-6,-,TRBD1,CATPRDRSGANVLTF,TGTGCCACCCCCCGGGACAGATCTGGGGCCAACGTCCTGACTTTC
TRBJ2-7,TRBV19,-,TRBD1,CASSPDPGQLYEQYF,TGTGCCAGTAGCCCCGATCCGGGACAGCTCTACGAGCAGTACTTC
TRBJ1-6,TRBV4-3,-,TRBD1,CASSQWTGGSPLHF,TGCGCCAGCAGCCAATGGACAGGAGGTTCACCCCTCCACTTT
TRBJ1-1,TRBV10-3,-,-,CAISEGGARTEAFF,TGTGCCATCAGTGAGGGGGGGGCAAGGACTGAAGCTTTCTTT
TRBJ2-3,TRBV7-9,-,-,CASSLVAKTDTQYF,TGTGCCAGCAGCTTAGTGGCCAAAACAGATACGCAGTATTTT
TRBJ2-5,TRBV5-4,-,TRBD2,CASSPGLDETQYF,TGTGCCAGCAGTCCAGGACTAGACGAGACCCAGTACTTC
TRBJ2-1,TRBV7-8,once,-,CASSPRGDPYNEQFF,TGTGCCAGCAGCCCCCGCGGGGACCCCTACAATGAGCAGTTCTTC
TRBJ1-3,TRBV11-2,-,TRBD1,CASTNRGSSGNTIYF,TGTGCCAGCACCAACAGGGGGAGCTCTGGAAACACCATATATTTT
TRBJ1-2,TRBV28,-,-,CASRGTGNVKDTF,TGTGCCAGCAGAGGAACAGGGAACGTAAAGGACACCTTC
TRBJ2-1,TRBV7-2,few,-,CASSLDSEQFF,TGTGCCAGCAGCTTAGATAGTGAGCAGTTCTTC
TRBJ2-2,TRBV5-6,-,TRBD1,CASSFTGDGELFF,TGTGCCAGCAGCTTTACAGGGGACGGGGAGCTGTTTTTT
TRBJ2-7,TRBV6-5,few,TRBD1,CASSRGTALYEQYF,TGTGCCAGCAGCAGGGGGACAGCACTCTACGAGCAGTACTTC
TRBJ1-2,TRBV9,once,-,CASSGGMGHGYTF,TGTGCCAGCAGCGGTGGCATGGGGCATGGCTACACCTTC
TRBJ1-3,TRBV2,-,TRBD1,CASLRTGAGNTIYF,TGTGCCAGCCTTCGGACAGGGGCGGGAAACACCATATATTTT
TRBJ2-7,TRBV5-1,-,TRBD2,CASSSGTIVSEQYF,TGCGCCAGCAGCAGCGGGACTATTGTCTCAGAGCAGTACTTC
TRBJ1-5,TRBV2,few,-,CASGTGYGNQPQHF,TGTGCCTCAGGGACGGGTTATGGCAATCAGCCCCAGCATTTT
TRBJ2-7,TRBV9,-,-,CASSVSGTGLSYEQYF,TGTGCCAGCAGCGTCTCCGGGACCGGACTTTCCTACGAGCAGTACTTC
TRBJ1-5,TRBV7-2,-,TRBD1,CASSLRQGGGQPQHF,TGTGCCAGCAGCTTACGACAGGGAGGGGGTCAGCCCCAGCATTTT
TRBJ1-2,TRBV4-3,-,-,CASSQVRLGEGTYGYTF,TGCGCCAGCAGCCAAGTACGATTGGGGGAGGGGACCTATGGCTACACCTTC
TRBJ2-2,TRBV5-4,few,TRBD2,CASSRGLAGDRELFF,TGTGCCAGCAGCAGAGGACTAGCGGGGGATAGGGAGCTGTTTTTT
TRBJ1-6,TRBV19,-,-,CASSVTGRGTSPLHF,TGTGCCAGTAGTGTGACAGGTAGGGGCACTTCACCCCTCCACTTT
TRBJ1-2,TRBV28,-,-,CASTTPSPPTGDYGYTF,TGTGCCAGCACCACACCCTCGCCCCCGACAGGAGACTATGGCTACACCTTC
TRBJ1-2,TRBV6-5,-,-,CASSPRGGRGYTF,TGTGCCAGCAGCCCCCGGGGGGGAAGGGGCTACACCTTC
TRBJ2-7,TRBV28,once,-,CASSLRSQNTRQYF,TGTGCCAGCAGTTTACGGTCCCAGAATACGAGGCAGTACTTC